The 9 T cell receptor beta chains given below trace back to one sample, sequenced in a study of a mutant IDH1 vaccine in newly diagnosed glioma. For these receptors, no antigen is known. Regarding time point: week 35, safety follow-up. Doses comprised 300 ug of mutant IDH1 20-mer peptide each, plus topical imiquimod. Using immunoSEQ multiplex PCR, the repertoire was profiled, and TCRdb retains in-frame clones only, with some absent. The sample comprises around 50,000 clones, 88% of which are singletons, and 5.7% rests with the top ten. Material: PBMCs, obtained from a glioma patient whose treatment included an IDH1 peptide vaccine. These receptors all stem from a woman aged 40 to 50 with glioma.

This clone was found once. The chain couples TRBV5-6 to TRBJ1-2, with unresolved D. The CDR3 extends over 14 amino acids. V dropped 3 bases and J dropped 7 bases, with 16 bases sitting between them. From germline, CDR1 is SGHDT and CDR2 YYEEEE. CDR3 protein: CASSSVGPLGGYTF. The DNA of the CDR3 is TGTGCCAGCAGCTCCGTGGGCCCTTTGGGTGGCTACACCTTC. Full variable domain (outside the CDR3, taken from reference TRBV5-6 and TRBJ1-2): DAGVTQSPTHLIKTRGQQVTLRCSPKSGHDTVSWYQQALGQGPQFIFQYYEEEERQRGNFPDRFSGHQFPNYSSELNVNALLLGDSALYLCASSSVGPLGGYTFGSGTRLTVV.

The chain joins TRBV12-5 to TRBJ2-5, with 9 bases lining up with TRBD2. The CDR3 totals 17 residues. Germline V gene sequence: CDR1 LGHNT, CDR2 FRNRAP. Unmatched junction bases numbered 12, after V lost 3 bases and J lost 4 bases. The CDR3 sequence: CASGFGAGGRRVETQYF. DNA for the CDR3: TGTGCTAGTGGTTTCGGAGCGGGGGGACGGAGGGTAGAGACCCAGTACTTC.

This clone was recorded only once. The chain carries TRBV9 and TRBJ2-2, with D perhaps given as TRBD1 or TRBD2 (5 bases each). The V end lost 5 bases, the J end lost 2 bases, and 13 bases lay between the germline ends. This CDR3 comprises 15 residues. Germline V lookup: CDR1 SGDLS, CDR2 YYNGEE. CDR3 bases: TGTGCCAGCAGAAGAGGGACGGGAAACACCGGGGAGCTGTTTTTT. Its translation is CASRRGTGNTGELFF.

This chain links TRBV15 with TRBJ2-7; 10 nucleotides align to TRBD1. This CDR3 is built from 14 residues. From germline, CDR1 is LNHNV and CDR2 YYDKDF (reference sequence). V lost 5 bases and J lost 5; bases outside the gene matches: 6. This CDR3 is CATSRDRGSDEQYF. In DNA form, the CDR3 reads TGTGCCACCAGCCGGGACAGGGGTTCTGACGAGCAGTACTTC.

The rearrangement links TRBV19 to TRBJ2-2; D may be TRBD1 or TRBD2 (5 bases each). Germline values: CDR1 LNHDA, CDR2 SQIVND (reference sequence). The CDR3 runs 15 residues. V was shortened by 6 bases and J by 2 bases, with 13 bases between the two germline ends. The CDR3 coding sequence is TGTGCCAGTAGGCTACGGGACGGAAACACCGGGGAGCTGTTTTTT. As protein: CASRLRDGNTGELFF.

This clone occurred once. For the CDR3, the DNA is TGTGCCAGCAGTTTCCGGGGGAGGGTAGGGAGCAATCAGCCCCAGCATTTT. It yields the protein CASSFRGRVGSNQPQHF. The V and J genes are TRBV28 and TRBJ1-5; possibly TRBD1 for D (5 bases). The V end was cut by 3 bases, the J end by 1 base, with 16 bases between. Germline CDR1 reads MDHEN; CDR2 reads SYDVKM. This CDR3 has 17 residues.

The chain carries TRBV4-3 and TRBJ1-5; D call uncertain. V shed 0 bases and J shed 7 bases, with 10 bases lying between them. The V gene's germline CDR1 is LGHNA and CDR2 YSLEER. This CDR3 region has 14 residues. Here the CDR3 DNA reads TGCGCCAGCAGCCAAGATAGATGGCAACAGCCCCAGCATTTT. Translating gives CASSQDRWQQPQHF.

The gene calls are TRBV7-6 and TRBJ2-5; D might be TRBD1 or TRBD2, each matching 5 bases. The CDR3 extends over 13 amino acids. V was cut by 5 bases and J by 5 bases, with 12 bases left in between. The V gene's germline CDR1 is SGHVS and CDR2 FNYEAQ. CDR3 DNA sequence: TGTGCCAGCAGCCCCTCGGGACGGGAGACCCAGTACTTC. This codes for CASSPSGRETQYF.

This chain connects TRBV6-6 to TRBJ1-1, with D possibly being TRBD1 (5 bases). CDR3 length: 12 residues. Germline CDR1 and CDR2: MNHNY and SVGAGI (reference sequence). Trimming cost V 9 bases and J 4 bases, with 12 bases left between them. DNA for the CDR3: TGTGCCAGTGGGGGAATGGTCACTGAAGCTTTCTTT. Its translation: CASGGMVTEAFF.